One sample yielded the 9 T cell receptor beta chains listed below, sequenced in a study of T-cell memory formation after mild COVID-19. Via MiXCR, TCRdb re-called the 5' RACE reads, giving one row per CDR3 protein. The sample has hundreds of thousands of distinct CDR3 sequences; 18% are singletons. Sequencing was done on a sample of PBMCs or a T cell subset sorted from them (not recorded which). These receptor sequences come from an adult woman who had mild COVID-19 (a few samples of this study predate the infection). Cell type and time point are not known.

This rearrangement joins TRBV5-6 to TRBJ2-6; 7 bases line up with TRBD1. Germline CDR1 SGHDT, CDR2 YYEEEE. This CDR3 spans 15 amino acids. V shed 4 bases, J shed 2 bases, and the junction held 3 bases outside the gene matches. The CDR3 DNA follows: TGTGCCAGCAGCGCCGGGACAGCTGGGGCCAACGTCCTGACTTTC. Translation: CASSAGTAGANVLTF.

This clonotype was counted many times. Germline and junction disagree at one end, which may indicate a read error. The chain has TRBV5-1 and TRBJ2-3; perhaps TRBD1 as D (5 bases). The CDR3 is 13 amino acids. In germline, CDR1 is SGHRS, CDR2 YFSETQ. The CDR3 DNA follows: TGTGCCAGCTCATCACAGGGCACAGATACGCAGTATTTT. It yields the protein CASSSQGTDTQYF.

This clonotype came up a few times. V gene TRBV20-1 combines with J gene TRBJ1-5; 7 bases are shared with TRBD1. V dropped 3 bases and J dropped 5; count of bases not matched to a gene: 7. Germline-derived CDR1 and CDR2 are DFQATT and SNEGSKA (reference sequence). This CDR3 is built from 14 residues. In DNA, the CDR3 is TGCAGTGCTAGCCGAGGACAGGCCGATCAGCCCCAGCATTTT. Translation gives CSASRGQADQPQHF.

Only a few counts were recorded for this clonotype. The gene calls are TRBV12-3 or TRBV12-4 and TRBJ1-3; weak D call: TRBD1 (5 bases). This CDR3 has 18 amino acids. V lost 6 bases and J 0 bases, leaving 21 bases between the germline ends. The CDR3 DNA is TGTGCCAGCAGGCTAGGATCGGGACGGCCAAGCTCTGGAAACACCATATATTTT. This codes for CASRLGSGRPSSGNTIYF.

The V and J genes are TRBV27 and TRBJ1-6; D is uncertain. CDR1 MNHEY and CDR2 SMNVEV come from the germline V gene (reference sequence). V lost 6 bases, J lost 5 bases, and 11 bases lay in between. The CDR3 runs 14 residues. The DNA for the CDR3 is TGTGCCAGCAGCCCAAATTTCGATAATTCACCCCTCCACTTT. This gives the protein CASSPNFDNSPLHF.

V is TRBV29-1 and J is TRBJ1-3; tentative D call: TRBD1 (5 bases). Between the trimmed V and J ends, which lost 6 bases and 3 bases, there was a span of 15 bases. CDR1 is SQVTM and CDR2 is ANQGSEA in the germline V gene. The CDR3 sequence is 14 residues long. This CDR3 reads CSVPDGGGGNTIYF. The CDR3 nucleotides are TGCAGCGTCCCGGACGGGGGGGGTGGAAACACCATATATTTT.

The sample holds a few counts of this clonotype. The chain joins TRBV7-9 to TRBJ2-2, with D tentatively TRBD1 (5 bases). The germline V and J ends were trimmed by 6 bases and 1 base, with 9 bases remaining between them. CDR3 length: 14 amino acids. The germline V gene encodes CDR1 SEHNR and CDR2 FQNEAQ (reference sequence). CDR3 residues: CASRPQGNTGELFF. The CDR3 DNA reads TGTGCCAGCAGGCCTCAGGGGAACACCGGGGAGCTGTTTTTT.

This clonotype was counted only a few times. The chain has TRBV7-3 and TRBJ2-1, with 9 positions matching TRBD2. V trimming: 2 bases; J trimming: 0 bases; junction bases outside the gene matches: 2. The length of the CDR3 is 16 residues. Germline V gene lookup returns CDR1 SGHTA and CDR2 FQGTGA. CDR3 protein: CASSLGSGSSYNEQFF. The DNA for the CDR3 is TGTGCCAGCAGCTTAGGTAGCGGGAGCTCCTACAATGAGCAGTTCTTC.

The V and J genes are TRBV6-6 and TRBJ2-5, with D perhaps matching TRBD2 (5 bases). The CDR3 has 12 residues. Per germline, CDR1 MNHNY and CDR2 SVGAGI (reference sequence). Trimming removed 6 bases at V and 10 bases at J, with 15 bases between. The CDR3: CASRDSPSSQYF. The DNA for the CDR3 is TGTGCCAGCAGGGACTCCCCGAGCAGCCAGTACTTC.